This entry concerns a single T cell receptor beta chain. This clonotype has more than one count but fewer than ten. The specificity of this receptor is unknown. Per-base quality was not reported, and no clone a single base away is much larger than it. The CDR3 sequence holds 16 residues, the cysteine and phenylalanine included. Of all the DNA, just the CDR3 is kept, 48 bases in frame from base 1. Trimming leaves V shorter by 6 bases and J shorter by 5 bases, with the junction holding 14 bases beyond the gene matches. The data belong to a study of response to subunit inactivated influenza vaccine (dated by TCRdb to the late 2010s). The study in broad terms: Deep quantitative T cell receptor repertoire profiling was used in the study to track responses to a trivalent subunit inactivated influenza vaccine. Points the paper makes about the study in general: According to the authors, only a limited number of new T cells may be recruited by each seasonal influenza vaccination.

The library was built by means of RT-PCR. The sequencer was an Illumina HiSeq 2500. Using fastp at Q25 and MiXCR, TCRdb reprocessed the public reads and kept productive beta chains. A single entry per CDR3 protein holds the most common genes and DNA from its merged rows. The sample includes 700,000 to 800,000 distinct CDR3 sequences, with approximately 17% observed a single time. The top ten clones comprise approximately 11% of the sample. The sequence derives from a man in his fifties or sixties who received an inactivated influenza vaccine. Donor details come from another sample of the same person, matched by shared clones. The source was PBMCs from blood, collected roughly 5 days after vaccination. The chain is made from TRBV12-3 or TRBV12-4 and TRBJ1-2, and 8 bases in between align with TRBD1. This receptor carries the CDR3 CASSLRGTGRPYGYTF. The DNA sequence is TGTGCCAGCAGCCTCAGAGGGACAGGCCGACCTTATGGCTACACCTTC.